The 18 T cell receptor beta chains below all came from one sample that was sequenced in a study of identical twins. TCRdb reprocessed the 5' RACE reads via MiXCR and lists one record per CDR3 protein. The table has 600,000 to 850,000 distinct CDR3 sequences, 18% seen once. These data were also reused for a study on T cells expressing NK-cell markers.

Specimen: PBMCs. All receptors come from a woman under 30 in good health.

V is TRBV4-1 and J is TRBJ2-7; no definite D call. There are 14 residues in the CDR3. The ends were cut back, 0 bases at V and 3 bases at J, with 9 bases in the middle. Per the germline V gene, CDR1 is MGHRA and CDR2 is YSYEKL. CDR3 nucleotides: TGCGCCAGCAGCCAAGATCTACAGAACTACGAGCAGTACTTC. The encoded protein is CASSQDLQNYEQYF.

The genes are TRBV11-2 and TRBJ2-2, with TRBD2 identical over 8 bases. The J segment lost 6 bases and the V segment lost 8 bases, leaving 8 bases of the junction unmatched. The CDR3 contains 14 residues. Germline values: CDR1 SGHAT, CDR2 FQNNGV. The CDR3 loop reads CASEDGGAPGELFF. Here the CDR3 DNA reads TGTGCCAGCGAGGACGGGGGGGCTCCCGGGGAGCTGTTTTTT.

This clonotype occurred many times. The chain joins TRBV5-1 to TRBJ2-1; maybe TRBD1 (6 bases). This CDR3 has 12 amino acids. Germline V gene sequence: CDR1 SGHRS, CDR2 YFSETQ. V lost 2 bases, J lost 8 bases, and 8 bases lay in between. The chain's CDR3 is CASSFGGDEQFF. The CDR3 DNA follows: TGCGCCAGCAGCTTTGGGGGCGATGAGCAGTTCTTC.

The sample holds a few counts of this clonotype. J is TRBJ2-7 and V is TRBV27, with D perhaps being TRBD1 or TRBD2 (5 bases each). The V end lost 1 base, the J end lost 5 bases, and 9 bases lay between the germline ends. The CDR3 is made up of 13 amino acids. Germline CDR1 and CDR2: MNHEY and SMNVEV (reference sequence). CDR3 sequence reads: CASSLWDGNEQYF. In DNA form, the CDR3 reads TGTGCCAGCAGTTTATGGGACGGGAACGAGCAGTACTTC.

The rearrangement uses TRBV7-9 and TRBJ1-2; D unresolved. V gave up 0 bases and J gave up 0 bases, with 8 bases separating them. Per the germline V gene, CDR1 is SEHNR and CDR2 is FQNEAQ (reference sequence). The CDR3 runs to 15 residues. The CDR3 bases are TGTGCCAGCAGCTTAGCGAACACAGCTAACTATGGCTACACCTTC. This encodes CASSLANTANYGYTF.

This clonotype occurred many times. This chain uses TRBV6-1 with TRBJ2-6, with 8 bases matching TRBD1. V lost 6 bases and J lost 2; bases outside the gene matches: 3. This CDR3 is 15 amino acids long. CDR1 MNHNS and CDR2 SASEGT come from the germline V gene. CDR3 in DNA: TGTGCCAGCAGACTACAGGGGGCTGGGGCCAACGTCCTGACTTTC. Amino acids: CASRLQGAGANVLTF.

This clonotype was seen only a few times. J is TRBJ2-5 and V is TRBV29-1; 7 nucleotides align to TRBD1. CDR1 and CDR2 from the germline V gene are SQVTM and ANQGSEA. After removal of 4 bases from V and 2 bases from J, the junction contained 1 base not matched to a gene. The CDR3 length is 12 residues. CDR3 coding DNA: TGCAGCGTTGGGACAGGTCAAGAGACCCAGTACTTC. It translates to CSVGTGQETQYF.

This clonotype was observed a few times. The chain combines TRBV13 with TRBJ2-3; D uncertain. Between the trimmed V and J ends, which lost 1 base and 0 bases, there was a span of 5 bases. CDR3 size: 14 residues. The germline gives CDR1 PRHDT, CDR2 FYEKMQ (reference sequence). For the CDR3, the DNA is TGTGCCAGCAGCTTAGATTATAGCACAGATACGCAGTATTTT. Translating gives CASSLDYSTDTQYF.

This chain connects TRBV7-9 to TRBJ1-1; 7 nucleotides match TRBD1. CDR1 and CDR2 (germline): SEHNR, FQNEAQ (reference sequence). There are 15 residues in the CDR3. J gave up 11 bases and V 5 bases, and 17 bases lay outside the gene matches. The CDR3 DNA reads TGTGCCAGCAGCGACAGGGAGGGACGAGGGAGGATGGCTTTCTTT. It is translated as CASSDREGRGRMAFF.

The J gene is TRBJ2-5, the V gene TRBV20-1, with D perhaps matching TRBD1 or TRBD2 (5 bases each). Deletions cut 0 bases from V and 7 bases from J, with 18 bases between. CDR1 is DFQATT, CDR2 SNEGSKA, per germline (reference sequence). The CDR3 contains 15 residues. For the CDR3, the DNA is TGCAGTGCTAGAGATGACCCGAGGGGTACTGTGACCCAGTACTTC. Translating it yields CSARDDPRGTVTQYF.

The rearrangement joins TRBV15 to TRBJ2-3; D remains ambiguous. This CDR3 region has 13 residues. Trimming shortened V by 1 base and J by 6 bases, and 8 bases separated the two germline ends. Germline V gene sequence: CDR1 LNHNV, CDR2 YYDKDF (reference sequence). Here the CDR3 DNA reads TGTGCCACCAGCAGAGCCTTCCTGGATACGCAGTATTTT. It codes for CATSRAFLDTQYF.

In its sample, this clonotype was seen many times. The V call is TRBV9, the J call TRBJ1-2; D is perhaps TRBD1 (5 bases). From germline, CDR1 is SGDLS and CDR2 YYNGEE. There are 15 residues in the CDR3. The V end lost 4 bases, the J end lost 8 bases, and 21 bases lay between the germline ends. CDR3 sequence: CASSYNSQGAGGYTF. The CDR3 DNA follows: TGTGCCAGCAGCTATAACTCCCAAGGGGCCGGAGGCTACACCTTC.

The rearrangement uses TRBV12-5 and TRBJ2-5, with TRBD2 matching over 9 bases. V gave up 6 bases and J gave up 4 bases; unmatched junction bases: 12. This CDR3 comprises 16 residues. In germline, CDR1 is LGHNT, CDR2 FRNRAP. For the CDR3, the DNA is TGTGCTAGTGGCCTCGGAGGCGGGGGGGTTCGAGAGACCCAGTACTTC. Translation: CASGLGGGGVRETQYF.

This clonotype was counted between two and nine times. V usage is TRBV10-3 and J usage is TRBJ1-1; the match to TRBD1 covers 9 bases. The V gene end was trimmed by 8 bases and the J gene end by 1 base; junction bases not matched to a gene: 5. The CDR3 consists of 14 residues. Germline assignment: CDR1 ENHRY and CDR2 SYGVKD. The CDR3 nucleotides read TGTGCCATCCAACAGGGGGCAGGGAACACTGAAGCTTTCTTT. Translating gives CAIQQGAGNTEAFF.

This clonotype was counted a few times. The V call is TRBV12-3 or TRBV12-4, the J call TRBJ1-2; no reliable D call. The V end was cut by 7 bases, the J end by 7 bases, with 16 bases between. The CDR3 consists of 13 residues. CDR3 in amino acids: CASTGLTVSGYTF. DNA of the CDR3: TGTGCCAGCACCGGATTAACGGTTTCTGGCTACACCTTC.

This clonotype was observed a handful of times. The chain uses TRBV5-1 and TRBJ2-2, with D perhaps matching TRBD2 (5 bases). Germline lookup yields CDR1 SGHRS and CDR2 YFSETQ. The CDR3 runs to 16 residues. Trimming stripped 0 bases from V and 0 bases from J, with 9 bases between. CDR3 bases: TGCGCCAGCAGCTTGGCCTTCGGGGCGAACACCGGGGAGCTGTTTTTT. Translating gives CASSLAFGANTGELFF.

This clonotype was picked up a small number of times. The CDR3: CSAKRDTEAFF. In DNA form, the CDR3 reads TGCAGTGCAAAGAGGGATACTGAAGCTTTCTTT. The rearrangement links TRBV20-1 to TRBJ1-1, with unresolved D. Germline-derived CDR1 and CDR2 are DFQATT and SNEGSKA (reference sequence). Trimming left V 6 bases short and J 5 bases short, with 10 bases between. There are 11 residues in the CDR3.

This CDR3 reads CASSLNFGYEQYF. The CDR3 DNA sequence: TGTGCCAGCAGTTTAAACTTCGGCTACGAGCAGTACTTC. J is TRBJ2-7 and V is TRBV6-2 or TRBV6-3; D is unresolved. This CDR3 spans 13 amino acids. Per germline, CDR1 MNHEY and CDR2 SVGEGT. V gave up 4 bases and J gave up 3 bases, with 10 bases separating them.